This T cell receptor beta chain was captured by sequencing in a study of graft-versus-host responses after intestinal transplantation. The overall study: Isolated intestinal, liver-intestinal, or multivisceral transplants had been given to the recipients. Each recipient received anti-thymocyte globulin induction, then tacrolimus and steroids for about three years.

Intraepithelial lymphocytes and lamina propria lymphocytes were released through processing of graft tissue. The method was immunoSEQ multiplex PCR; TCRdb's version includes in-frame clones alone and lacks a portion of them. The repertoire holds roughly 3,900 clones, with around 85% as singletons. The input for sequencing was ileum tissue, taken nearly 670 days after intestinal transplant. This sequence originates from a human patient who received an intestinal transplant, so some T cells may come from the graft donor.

The CDR3 reads CASSRNRGGSNTGELFF. The DNA for the CDR3 is TGTGCCAGCAGCAGGAACAGGGGAGGGTCGAACACCGGGGAGCTGTTTTTT. This chain connects TRBV9 to TRBJ2-2, with D perhaps given as TRBD1 or TRBD2 (7 bases each). The CDR3 extends over 17 amino acids. Germline V gene data show CDR1 as SGDLS and CDR2 as YYNGEE. V was trimmed by 4 bases and J by 0 bases, leaving 16 bases between them.